Listed below are T cell receptor beta chains from one sample, sequenced in a study of T cell responses to AZD1222 COVID-19 vaccine. Sequenced by immunoSEQ multiplex PCR; TCRdb stores in-frame clones only, minus some. In the table there are about 150,000 clones, about 90% of which are singletons. The specimen was peripheral blood, collected on day 0 of AZD1222 vaccination. The receptors here all came from an adult in good health. Both conserved end residues are part of each CDR3. Each record gives: D gene, J gene, V gene, clone size, CDR3 DNA, CDR3 protein. D genes are given only for firm matches. Clone size is stated in some rows and not others, as once, few, many or a class when expanded.

>TRBD2|TRBJ2-3|TRBV27|-
TGTGCCAGCAGTTTATCGGGTAGCGGGGCAAGTAATACAGATACGCAGTATTTT
CASSLSGSGASNTDTQYF
>TRBD1|TRBJ2-7|TRBV7-2|-
TGTGCCAGCAGCTCGGGCCGACAGGGGACACAGTACTTC
CASSSGRQGTQYF
>-|TRBJ1-2|TRBV27|-
TGTGCCAGCAGTCGAGGGTTGTCAGGGTTCTATGGCTACACCTTC
CASSRGLSGFYGYTF
>-|TRBJ1-2|TRBV19|-
TGTGCCAGTAGTCCCCCCCAGGGGTATGGCTACACCTTC
CASSPPQGYGYTF
>-|TRBJ1-1|TRBV7-9|once
TGTGCCAGCAGCCCCGGGGTTTTGCTGAACACTGAAGCTTTCTTT
CASSPGVLLNTEAFF
>-|TRBJ2-7|TRBV7-9|-
TGTGCCAGCAGCCTATACCGGGGGACGGGCTACGAGCAGTACTTC
CASSLYRGTGYEQYF
>TRBD1|TRBJ1-1|TRBV5-1|-
TGCGCCAGCAGCAGAGAAGGACAGGGGTGGCGAAGTGACACTGAAGCTTTCTTT
CASSREGQGWRSDTEAFF
>-|TRBJ1-2|TRBV3-1/TRBV3-2|-
TGTGCCAGCAGCCTAGGTAACTATGGCTACACCTTC
CASSLGNYGYTF
>-|TRBJ1-1|TRBV15|-
TGTGCCACCAGCAGAGGATTGGACACTGAAGCTTTCTTT
CATSRGLDTEAFF
>TRBD2|TRBJ2-7|TRBV4-1|once
TGCGCCAGCAGCCAACCGCTGGCGGGAGGTCGCTACGAGCAGTACTTC
CASSQPLAGGRYEQYF
>-|TRBJ2-1|TRBV3-1/TRBV3-2|-
TGTGCCAGCAGCGTTCGAAAGGGGCGGGCTAATGAGCAGTTCTTC
CASSVRKGRANEQFF
>TRBD1|TRBJ2-7|TRBV6-2/TRBV6-3|-
TGTGCCAGCAGCTATCCGGGACAGGGTAAAAGCGAGCAGTACTTC
CASSYPGQGKSEQYF
>TRBD1|TRBJ1-3|TRBV7-2|-
TGTGCCAGCAGCTTAGACAGGGGGCGCTCTGGAAACACCATATATTTT
CASSLDRGRSGNTIYF
>TRBD2|TRBJ2-3|TRBV28|-
TGTGCCAGCCCCCCGGCGGGAGGCTATCTCCCGGTTGGCACAGATACGCAGTATTTT
CASPPAGGYLPVGTDTQYF
>-|TRBJ2-1|TRBV11-3|-
TGTGCCAGCAGCTTAGGCGGGGACCGCCCAAATGAGCAGTTCTTC
CASSLGGDRPNEQFF
>-|TRBJ2-3|TRBV6-2/TRBV6-3|-
TGTGCCAGCAGTTACGACGGGAGAACAGATACGCAGTATTTT
CASSYDGRTDTQYF
>TRBD2|TRBJ2-3|TRBV5-1|-
TGCGCCAGCAGCTTGAGCGGGGGTACCACAGATACGCAGTATTTT
CASSLSGGTTDTQYF
>TRBD1|TRBJ1-2|TRBV4-2|-
TGTGCCAGCAGCCAAGAGACAGGGCTCTATGGCTACACCTTC
CASSQETGLYGYTF
>-|TRBJ1-4|TRBV30|-
TGTGCCTGGACAGTTAATGAAAAACTGTTTTTT
CAWTVNEKLFF
>TRBD1|TRBJ1-1|TRBV6-1|-
TGTGCCAGCAGTGAACGGTCCCCGGGACAGGGTGGAGGCACTGAAGCTTTCTTT
CASSERSPGQGGGTEAFF
>-|TRBJ1-3|TRBV4-2|once
TGTGCCAGCAGCCAAGAGCGGGCTGGGTCTGGAAACACCATATATTTT
CASSQERAGSGNTIYF
>TRBD1|TRBJ1-5|TRBV7-9|-
TGTGCCAGCAGCTTGACGACAGGGGACGTCCGTAATCAGCCCCAGCATTTT
CASSLTTGDVRNQPQHF
>-|TRBJ2-3|TRBV7-9|-
TGTGCCAGCACCATGGACGGAAGCACAGATACGCAGTATTTT
CASTMDGSTDTQYF
>TRBD1|TRBJ1-1|TRBV6-2/TRBV6-3|-
TGTGCCAGCAGTCCCGGACAGGGACGTATGAACACTGAAGCTTTCTTT
CASSPGQGRMNTEAFF
>TRBD1|TRBJ1-3|TRBV28|-
TGTGCCAGCAGCGGACAGGGGCCGGGAGGAAACACCATATATTTT
CASSGQGPGGNTIYF
>-|TRBJ1-5|TRBV2|-
TGTGCCAGCAGTGAGGCCCGGATAACAAATCAGCCCCAGCATTTT
CASSEARITNQPQHF
>-|TRBJ1-3|TRBV9|-
TGTGCCAGCAGCGTAGAGGTACCTGGAAACACCATATATTTT
CASSVEVPGNTIYF
>TRBD2|TRBJ2-1|TRBV7-8|-
TGTGCCAGCAGCTATCTTCGGGTAGCGGGAGGGTACAATGAGCAGTTCTTC
CASSYLRVAGGYNEQFF
>TRBD2|TRBJ2-1|TRBV6-5|-
TGTGCCAGCAGGGTAAGCGGGAACTCCTACAATGAGCAGTTCTTC
CASRVSGNSYNEQFF
>-|TRBJ2-7|TRBV7-8|-
TGTGCCAGCAGCTTAGCGGGGGACCTAGCTCTTACAGTACAGCAGTACTTC
CASSLAGDLALTVQQYF
>TRBD1|TRBJ1-2|TRBV6-5|-
TGTGCCAGCAGAAAGGGGACAGGGACTAACTATGGCTACACCTTC
CASRKGTGTNYGYTF
>-|TRBJ1-4|TRBV27|-
TGTGCCAGCAGGAGTGGGACTAATGAAAAACTGTTTTTT
CASRSGTNEKLFF
>TRBD1|TRBJ1-1|TRBV4-1|-
TGCGCCAGCAGCCAAATGACCCAGGGGGTAACTGAAGCTTTCTTT
CASSQMTQGVTEAFF
>-|TRBJ1-4|TRBV28|-
TGTGCCAGCAGTACCTTTTCGTTCGCAACTAATGAAAAACTGTTTTTT
CASSTFSFATNEKLFF
>-|TRBJ1-4|TRBV7-2|-
TGTGCCAGCAGCTTAGAAGGGGGGGAACGGCAGGAAAAACTGTTTTTT
CASSLEGGERQEKLFF
>-|TRBJ1-1|TRBV5-5|-
TGTGCCAGCAGCTTAGTCCTGAACACTGAAGCTTTCTTT
CASSLVLNTEAFF
>TRBD1|TRBJ2-5|TRBV28|-
TGTGCCAGCAGTTCCCGGGACAGGGGGCTGGGGGAGACCCAGTACTTC
CASSSRDRGLGETQYF
>-|TRBJ1-1|TRBV5-1|-
TGCGCCAGCAGCTTTACATCGGGGGACACTGAAGCTTTCTTT
CASSFTSGDTEAFF
>TRBD2|TRBJ2-1|TRBV27|-
TGTGCCAGCAGTCCCGGGACTAGCTATAATGAGCAGTTCTTC
CASSPGTSYNEQFF
>-|TRBJ2-7|TRBV11-2|-
TGTGCCAGCAGCTTAGGGTCTGGCGCGGAGCAGTACTTC
CASSLGSGAEQYF
>TRBD1|TRBJ1-5|TRBV23-1|-
TGCGCCAGCAGTCAATGTCCCGGGACAGGGAACGGAGAACAGCCCCAGCATTTT
CASSQCPGTGNGEQPQHF
>TRBD2|TRBJ2-7|TRBV5-5|-
TGTGCCAGCAGCTTGGCCTTACTAGCGGGAGGCTCCTACGAGCAGTACTTC
CASSLALLAGGSYEQYF
>TRBD1|TRBJ1-6|TRBV30|once
TGTGCCTGGAGCCGGGACAGGGTTAGCTCCTATAATTCACCCCTCCACTTT
CAWSRDRVSSYNSPLHF
>-|TRBJ1-1|TRBV5-4|-
TGTGCCAGCAGCGGGGGGAACACTGAAGCTTTCTTT
CASSGGNTEAFF